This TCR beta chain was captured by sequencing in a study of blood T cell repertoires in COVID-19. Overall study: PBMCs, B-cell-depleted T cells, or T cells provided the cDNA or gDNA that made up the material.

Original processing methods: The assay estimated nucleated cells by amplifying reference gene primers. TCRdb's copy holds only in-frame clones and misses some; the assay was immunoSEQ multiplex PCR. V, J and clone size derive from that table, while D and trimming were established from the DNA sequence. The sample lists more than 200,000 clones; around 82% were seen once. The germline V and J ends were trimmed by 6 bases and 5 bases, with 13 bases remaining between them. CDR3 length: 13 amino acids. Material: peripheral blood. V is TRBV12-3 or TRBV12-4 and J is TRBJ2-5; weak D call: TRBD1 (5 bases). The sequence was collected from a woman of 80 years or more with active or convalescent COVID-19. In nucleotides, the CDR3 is TGTGCCAGCAGACCGACAGTCGAGGAGACCCAGTACTTC. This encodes CASRPTVEETQYF.